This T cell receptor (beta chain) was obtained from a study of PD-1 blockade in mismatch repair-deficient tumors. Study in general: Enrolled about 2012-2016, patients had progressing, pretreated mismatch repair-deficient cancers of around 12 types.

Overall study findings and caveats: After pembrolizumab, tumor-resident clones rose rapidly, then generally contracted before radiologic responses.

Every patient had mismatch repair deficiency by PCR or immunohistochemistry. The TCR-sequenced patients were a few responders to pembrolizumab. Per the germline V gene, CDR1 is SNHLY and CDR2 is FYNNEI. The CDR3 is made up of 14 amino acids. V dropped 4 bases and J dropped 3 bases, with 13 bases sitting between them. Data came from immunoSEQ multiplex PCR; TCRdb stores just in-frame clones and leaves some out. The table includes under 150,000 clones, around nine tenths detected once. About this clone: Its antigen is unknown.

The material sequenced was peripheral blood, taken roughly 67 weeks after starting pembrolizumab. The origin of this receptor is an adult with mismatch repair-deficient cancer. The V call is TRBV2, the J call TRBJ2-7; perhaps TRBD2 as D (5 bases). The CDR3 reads CASSGLAGRYEQYF. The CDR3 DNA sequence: TGTGCCAGCAGTGGGCTAGCAGGACGCTACGAGCAGTACTTC.